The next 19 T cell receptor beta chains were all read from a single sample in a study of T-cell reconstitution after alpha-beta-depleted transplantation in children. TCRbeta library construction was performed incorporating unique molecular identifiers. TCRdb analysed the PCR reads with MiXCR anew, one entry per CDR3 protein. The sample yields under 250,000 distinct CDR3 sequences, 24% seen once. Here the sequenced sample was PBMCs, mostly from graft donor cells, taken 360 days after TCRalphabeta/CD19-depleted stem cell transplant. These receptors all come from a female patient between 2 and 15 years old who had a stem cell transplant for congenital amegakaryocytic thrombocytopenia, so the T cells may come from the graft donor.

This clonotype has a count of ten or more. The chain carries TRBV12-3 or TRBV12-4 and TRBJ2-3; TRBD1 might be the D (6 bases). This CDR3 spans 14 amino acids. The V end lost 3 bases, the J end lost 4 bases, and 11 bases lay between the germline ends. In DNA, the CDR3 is TGTGCCAGCAGTTTTCTTCAGGGGTCAGATACGCAGTATTTT. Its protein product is CASSFLQGSDTQYF.

The CDR3 sequence is CASSLVSFANTEAFF. The CDR3 region has the DNA TGTGCCAGCAGCTTAGTCTCCTTTGCGAACACTGAAGCTTTCTTT. The chain carries TRBV7-2 and TRBJ1-1, with unresolved D. The ends were cut back, 1 base at V and 1 base at J, with 10 bases in the middle. This CDR3 is built from 15 residues. CDR1 is SGHTA and CDR2 is FQGNSA in the germline V gene.

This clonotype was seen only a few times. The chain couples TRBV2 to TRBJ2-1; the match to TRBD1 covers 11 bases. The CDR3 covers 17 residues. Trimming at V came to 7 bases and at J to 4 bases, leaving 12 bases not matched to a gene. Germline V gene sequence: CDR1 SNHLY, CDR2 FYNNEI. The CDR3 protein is CASIPRGTGGVYNEQFF. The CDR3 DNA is TGTGCCAGCATCCCGAGAGGGACAGGGGGAGTATACAATGAGCAGTTCTTC.

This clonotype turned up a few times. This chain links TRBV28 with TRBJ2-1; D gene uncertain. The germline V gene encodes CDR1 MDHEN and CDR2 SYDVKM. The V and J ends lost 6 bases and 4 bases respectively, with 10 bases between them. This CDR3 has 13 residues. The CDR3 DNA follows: TGTGCCAGCAGACGGACCGTATACAATGAGCAGTTCTTC. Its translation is CASRRTVYNEQFF. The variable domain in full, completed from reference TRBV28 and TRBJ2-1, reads DVKVTQSSRYLVKRTGEKVFLECVQDMDHENMFWYRQDPGLGLRLIYFSYDVKMKEKGDIPEGYSVSREKKERFSLILESASTNQTSMYLCASRRTVYNEQFFGPGTRLTVL.

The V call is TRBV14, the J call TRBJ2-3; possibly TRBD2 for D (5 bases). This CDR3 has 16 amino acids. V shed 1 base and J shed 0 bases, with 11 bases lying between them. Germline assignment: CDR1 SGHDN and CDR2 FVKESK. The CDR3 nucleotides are TGTGCCAGCAGCCAAGTCGTCGGGGTTAGCACAGATACGCAGTATTTT. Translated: CASSQVVGVSTDTQYF.

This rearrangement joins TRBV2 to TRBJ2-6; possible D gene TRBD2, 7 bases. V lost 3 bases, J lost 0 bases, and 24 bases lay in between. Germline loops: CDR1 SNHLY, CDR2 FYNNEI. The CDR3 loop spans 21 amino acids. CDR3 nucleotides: TGTGCCAGCAGTGATTATTTGGGGCGGGGGCGAATCCACTCTGGGGCCAACGTCCTGACTTTC. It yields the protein CASSDYLGRGRIHSGANVLTF.

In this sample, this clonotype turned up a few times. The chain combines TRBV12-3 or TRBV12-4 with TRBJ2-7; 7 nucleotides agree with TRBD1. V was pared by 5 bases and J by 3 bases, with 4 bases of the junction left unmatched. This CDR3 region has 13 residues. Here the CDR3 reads CASSADRRYEQYF. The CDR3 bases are TGTGCCAGCAGTGCGGACAGGCGCTACGAGCAGTACTTC.

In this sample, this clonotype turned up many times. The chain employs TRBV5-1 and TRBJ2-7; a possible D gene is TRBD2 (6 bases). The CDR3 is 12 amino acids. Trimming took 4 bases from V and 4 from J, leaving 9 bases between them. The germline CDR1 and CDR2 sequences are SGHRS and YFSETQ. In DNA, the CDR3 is TGCGCCAGCAGCCCTGGGACTTACGAGCAGTACTTC. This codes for CASSPGTYEQYF.

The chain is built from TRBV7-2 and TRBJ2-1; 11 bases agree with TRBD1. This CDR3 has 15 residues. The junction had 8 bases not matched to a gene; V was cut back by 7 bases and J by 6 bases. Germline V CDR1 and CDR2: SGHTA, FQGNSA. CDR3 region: CASTYRDRGTNEQFF. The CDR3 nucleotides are TGTGCCAGCACCTACAGGGACAGGGGGACCAATGAGCAGTTCTTC.

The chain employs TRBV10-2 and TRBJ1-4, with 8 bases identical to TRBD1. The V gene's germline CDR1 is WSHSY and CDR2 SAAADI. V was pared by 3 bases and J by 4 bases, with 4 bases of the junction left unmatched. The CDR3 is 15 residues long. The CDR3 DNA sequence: TGCGCCAGCAGTGATCAGGGGGCGATTAATGAAAAACTGTTTTTT. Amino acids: CASSDQGAINEKLFF.

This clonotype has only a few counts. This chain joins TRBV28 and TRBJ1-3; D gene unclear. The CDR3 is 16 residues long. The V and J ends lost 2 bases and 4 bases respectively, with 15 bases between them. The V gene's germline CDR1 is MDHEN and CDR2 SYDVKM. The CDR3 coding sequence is TGTGCCAGCAGTTTAGGTTCTTTGGGGTTGGGAAACACCATATATTTT. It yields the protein CASSLGSLGLGNTIYF. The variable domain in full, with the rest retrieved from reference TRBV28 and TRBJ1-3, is DVKVTQSSRYLVKRTGEKVFLECVQDMDHENMFWYRQDPGLGLRLIYFSYDVKMKEKGDIPEGYSVSREKKERFSLILESASTNQTSMYLCASSLGSLGLGNTIYFGEGSWLTVV.

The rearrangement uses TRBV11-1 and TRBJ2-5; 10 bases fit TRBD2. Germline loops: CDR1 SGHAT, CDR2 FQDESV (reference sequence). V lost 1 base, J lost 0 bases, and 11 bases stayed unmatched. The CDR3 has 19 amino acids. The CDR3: CASSLVLAGGPKYQETQYF. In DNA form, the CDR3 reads TGTGCCAGCAGCTTAGTATTAGCGGGAGGACCAAAGTACCAAGAGACCCAGTACTTC.

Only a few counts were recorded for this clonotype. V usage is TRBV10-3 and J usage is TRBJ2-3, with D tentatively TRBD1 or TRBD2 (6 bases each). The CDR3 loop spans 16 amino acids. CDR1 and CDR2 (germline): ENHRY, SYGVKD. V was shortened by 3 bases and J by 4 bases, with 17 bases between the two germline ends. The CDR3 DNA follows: TGTGCCATCAGTGACGGGGGCGGGAAGAAAGCAGATACGCAGTATTTT. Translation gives CAISDGGGKKADTQYF.

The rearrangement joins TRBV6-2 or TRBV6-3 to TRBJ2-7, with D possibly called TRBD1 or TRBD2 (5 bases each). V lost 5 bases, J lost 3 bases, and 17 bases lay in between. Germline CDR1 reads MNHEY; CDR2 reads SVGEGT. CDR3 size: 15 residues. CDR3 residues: CASSRAGARYYEQYF. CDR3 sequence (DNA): TGTGCCAGCAGTAGGGCCGGGGCGAGATACTACGAGCAGTACTTC.

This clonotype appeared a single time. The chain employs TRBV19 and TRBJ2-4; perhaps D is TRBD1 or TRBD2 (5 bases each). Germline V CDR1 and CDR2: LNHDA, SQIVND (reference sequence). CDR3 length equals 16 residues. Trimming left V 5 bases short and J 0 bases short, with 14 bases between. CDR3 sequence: CASSSGTDLAKNIQYF. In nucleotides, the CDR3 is TGTGCCAGTAGTTCGGGGACCGACCTAGCCAAAAACATTCAGTACTTC.

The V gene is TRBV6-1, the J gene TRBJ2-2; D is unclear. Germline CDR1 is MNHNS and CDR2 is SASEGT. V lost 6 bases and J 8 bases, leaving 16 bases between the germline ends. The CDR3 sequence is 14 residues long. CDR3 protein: CASSSIGRGGELFF. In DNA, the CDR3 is TGTGCCAGCAGCAGTATCGGTAGAGGTGGGGAGCTGTTTTTT.

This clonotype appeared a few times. As DNA, the CDR3 is TGCGCCAGCAGCCTAAGGTCGGCGGCCACCGGGGAGCTGTTTTTT. Translating gives CASSLRSAATGELFF. The chain is built from TRBV4-3 and TRBJ2-2; D not resolved. The CDR3 runs to 15 residues. The V gene lost 4 bases and the J gene lost 4 bases, with 13 bases spanning the gap. Germline V gene data show CDR1 as LGHNA and CDR2 as YSLEER.

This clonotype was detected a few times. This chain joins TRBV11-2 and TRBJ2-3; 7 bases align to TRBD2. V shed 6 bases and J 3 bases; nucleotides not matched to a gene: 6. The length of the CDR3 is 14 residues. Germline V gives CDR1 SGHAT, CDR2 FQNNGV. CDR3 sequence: CASRRPGGTDTQYF. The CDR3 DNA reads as TGTGCCAGCAGGCGACCGGGGGGTACAGATACGCAGTATTTT.

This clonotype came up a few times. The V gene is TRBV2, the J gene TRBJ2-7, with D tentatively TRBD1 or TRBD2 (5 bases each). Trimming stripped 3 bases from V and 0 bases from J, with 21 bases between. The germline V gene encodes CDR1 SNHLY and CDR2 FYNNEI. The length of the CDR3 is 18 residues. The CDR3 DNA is TGTGCCAGCAGTGATCTGGGGATTGAGAGGGGCGTCTCCTACGAGCAGTACTTC. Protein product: CASSDLGIERGVSYEQYF.